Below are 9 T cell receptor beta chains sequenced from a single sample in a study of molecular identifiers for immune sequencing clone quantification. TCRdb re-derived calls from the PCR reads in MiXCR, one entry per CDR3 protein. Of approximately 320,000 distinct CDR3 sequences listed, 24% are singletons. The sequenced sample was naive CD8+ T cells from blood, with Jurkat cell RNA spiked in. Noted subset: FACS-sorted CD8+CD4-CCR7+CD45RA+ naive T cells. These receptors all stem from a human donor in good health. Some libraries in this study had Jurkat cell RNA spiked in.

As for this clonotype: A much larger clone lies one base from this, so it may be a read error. DNA for the CDR3: TGTGACAGCAGCCAAGATTTTGGGGGAGAGACCCAGTACTTC. Translation: CDSSQDFGGETQYF. The V and J genes are TRBV3-1 and TRBJ2-5; D assignment may be TRBD1 or TRBD2 (5 bases each). This CDR3 is 14 amino acids long. Germline V gene lookup returns CDR1 LGHDT and CDR2 YNNKEL (reference sequence).

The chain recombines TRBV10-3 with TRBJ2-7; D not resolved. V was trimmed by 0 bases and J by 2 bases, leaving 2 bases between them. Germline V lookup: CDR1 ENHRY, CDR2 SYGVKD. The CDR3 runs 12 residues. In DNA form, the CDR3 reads TGTGCCATCAGTGAGTCTCCCTACGAGCAGTACTTC. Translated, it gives CAISESPYEQYF.

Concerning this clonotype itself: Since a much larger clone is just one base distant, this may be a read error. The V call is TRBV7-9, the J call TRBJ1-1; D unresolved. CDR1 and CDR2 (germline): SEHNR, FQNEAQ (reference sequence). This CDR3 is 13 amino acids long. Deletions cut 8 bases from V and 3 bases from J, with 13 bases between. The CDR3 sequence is CASGVGQHTEAFF. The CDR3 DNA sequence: TGTGCCAGCGGCGTAGGGCAGCACACTGAAGCTTTCTTT.

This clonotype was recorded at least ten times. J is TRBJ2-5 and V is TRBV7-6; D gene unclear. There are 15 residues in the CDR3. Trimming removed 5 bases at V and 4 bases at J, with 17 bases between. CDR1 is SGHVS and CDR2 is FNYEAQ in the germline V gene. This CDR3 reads CASSLNLRIGETQYF. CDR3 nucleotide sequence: TGTGCCAGCAGCCTAAACCTCAGGATCGGAGAGACCCAGTACTTC.

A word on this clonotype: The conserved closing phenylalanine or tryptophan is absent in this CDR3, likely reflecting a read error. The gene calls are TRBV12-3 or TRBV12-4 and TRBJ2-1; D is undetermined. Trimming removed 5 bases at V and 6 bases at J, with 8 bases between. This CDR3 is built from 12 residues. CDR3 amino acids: CASSPVGNEQFL. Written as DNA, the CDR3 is TGTGCCAGCAGTCCCGTGGGCAATGAGCAGTTCCTC.

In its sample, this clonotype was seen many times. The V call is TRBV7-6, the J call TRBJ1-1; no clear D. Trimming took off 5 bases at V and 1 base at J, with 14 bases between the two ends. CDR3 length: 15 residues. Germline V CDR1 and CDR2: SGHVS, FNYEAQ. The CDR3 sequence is CASSLSDIPNTEAFF. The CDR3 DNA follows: TGTGCCAGCAGCCTATCAGACATTCCGAACACTGAAGCTTTCTTT.

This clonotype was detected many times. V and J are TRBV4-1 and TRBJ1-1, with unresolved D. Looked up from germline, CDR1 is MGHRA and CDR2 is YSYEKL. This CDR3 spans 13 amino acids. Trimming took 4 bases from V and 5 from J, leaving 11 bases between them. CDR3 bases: TGCGCCAGCAGCCCGGAGACCGAGACTGAAGCTTTCTTT. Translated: CASSPETETEAFF.

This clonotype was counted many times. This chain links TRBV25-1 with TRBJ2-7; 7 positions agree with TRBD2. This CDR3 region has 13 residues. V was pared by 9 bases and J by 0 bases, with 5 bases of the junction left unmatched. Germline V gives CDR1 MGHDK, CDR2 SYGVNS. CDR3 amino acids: CASSGRSSYEQYF. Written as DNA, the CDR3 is TGTGCCAGTAGCGGGCGAAGCTCCTACGAGCAGTACTTC.

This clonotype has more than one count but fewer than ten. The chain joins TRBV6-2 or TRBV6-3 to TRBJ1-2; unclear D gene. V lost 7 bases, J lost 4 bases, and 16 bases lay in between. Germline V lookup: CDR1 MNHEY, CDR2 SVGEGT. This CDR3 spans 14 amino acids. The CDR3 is CASTSAGVGYGYTF. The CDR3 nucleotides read TGTGCCAGCACCTCCGCGGGAGTGGGCTATGGCTACACCTTC.